Listed here is a single TCR beta chain. Its cognate antigen has yet to be identified. Base qualities are missing; no much larger clone stands one base away. This specimen comes from a study of shared clonotypes between healthy human individuals (TCRdb year 2020). About the full investigation: The cohort included three men and a couple of women between 18 and 49 years of age. Libraries were prepared and TCR repertoires were sequenced by different laboratories using diverse techniques, in order to increase sequencing depth and limit assay-specific biases. To estimate repertoire size and how much clonotypes are shared between individuals, the study performed deep sequencing of blood TCR repertoires from a handful of healthy adults. Between about 0.94 and 8.9 billion PBMCs per donor were obtained by leukapheresis. For each donor, CD4 naive and CD4 memory were each run on three plates, CD8 naive on two plates, and CD8 memory on one plate. The research as a whole found: Estimated clonotype richness was generally larger for naive than for memory subsets. The small number of donors limited the genetic and exposure-history diversity represented. Incomplete sequencing was indicated by rarefaction of sorted-subset datasets, despite the large sequencing depth. About 4.5% of naive CD4, 3% to 3.5% of naive CD8, 2% to 2.5% of memory CD4, and roughly 0.4% of memory CD8 clonotypes were shared across a few donors. Higher generation probabilities were observed for clonotypes shared by all four sorted-subset donors than for non-shared clonotypes. Pairwise subsampling led to the expectation that sequencing depth would affect the degree of clonotype sharing among donors. Sampling was restricted to blood, and TCR repertoires in tissues likely differ from the TCR repertoires found in blood.

Using the deep immunoSEQ assay, multiplex PCR amplified TCR CDR3 regions from genomic DNA. Genomic DNA extracted from each cell subset was distributed evenly over all wells of several immunoSEQ 96-well plates, and each plate served as one replicate. Each replicate PCR for sorted subsets received around 200 ng genomic DNA, equal to tens of thousands of T cell genomes. Purified libraries were measured with a Qubit 3.0 fluorometer, size-checked on a Bioanalyzer 2100, and measured again with the KAPA Library Quantification kit. A separate single-read 150-cycle Illumina NextSeq 550 flow cell was used to sequence each immunoSEQ 96-well plate. Processing in the source paper ran as follows. Because only junctional sequences without quality scores were contained in the immunoSEQ output, filtering matching that applied to full-length reads could not be performed. To assign V/J genes and CDR3, sequences were annotated against IMGT germline references using PyIR, a Python wrapper for IgBLAST v1.9. Reads with weak V/J assignments (E-value above 1e-6), missing CDR3, stop codons, out-of-frame junctions, or ambiguous translated residues were removed. A V3J clonotype was defined by an identical inferred V gene, J gene, and CDR3 amino acid sequence. To compute the percentage overlap between repertoires, the number of shared unique clonotypes was divided by the size of the smaller repertoire. Richness of each repertoire was evaluated using RTK rarefaction, the Chao1 estimator, and Recon v2.1 estimates of unobserved clonotypes. Generation probabilities for all TCRbeta clonotypes obtained by the gDNA method from four donors were computed using OLGA. TCRdb mirrors the immuneACCESS table, restricted to in-frame sequences. Some clones are absent from its copies; in checked studies, under half trace to an unresolved V gene, and the reason for the others is unknown. The D gene and trimming were derived from the DNA, and the V and J assignments and clone size from that table. Present in this sample are roughly 2.2 million clones, 80% to 95% of which were seen just once. Roughly 0.36% of the sample rests with the top ten.

The CDR3, from cysteine to phenylalanine, totals 15 residues. The DNA shown is the 45-base CDR3, in frame from base 1. V sheds 0 bases and J sheds 6 bases, leaving 13 bases between their ends. According to the germline V gene, CDR1 reads SGHAT and CDR2 reads FQNNGV. The donors were healthy, HIV-negative adults who had no recently reported acute infections or vaccinations. All donors were Caucasian adults living in Nashville, Tennessee, USA. CD4+ T cells were enriched by magnetic negative selection, after which naive cells were positively selected on CD45RA and the negative fraction was taken as the memory subset. Blood was collected by leukapheresis, and PBMCs were isolated by Ficoll-Histopaque density gradient centrifugation and then cryopreserved in liquid nitrogen vapor phase. Purity and quantity of every magnetically sorted T cell population were checked by analytical flow cytometry. Genomic DNA was isolated from each sorted fraction and quantified by UV absorbance on a Nanodrop 2000c.

The origin of this receptor is a man younger than 30 in good health. Some clones in this sample may be carry-over from other donors' samples. Recombination connected TRBV11-2 to TRBJ2-3; the D segment is perhaps TRBD1 or TRBD2, each sharing 5 matched bases. Input material: naive CD4+ T cells from PBMCs. The sample's cell subset or site, from its label and the paper: CD45RA+ positively selected. Here is the DNA: TGTGCCAGCAGCTTAGATCAGAGGGGAACGGATACGCAGTATTTT. This gives the protein CASSLDQRGTDTQYF. Beyond the CDR3, the reference TRBV11-2 and TRBJ2-3 genes provide the residues; the full variable domain reads: EAGVAQSPRYKIIEKRQSVAFWCNPISGHATLYWYQQILGQGPKLLIQFQNNGVVDDSQLPKDRFSAERLKGVDSTLKIQPAKLEDSAVYLCASSLDQRGTDTQYFGPGTRLTVL.